The clone carrying this TCR beta chain was seen more than once but under ten times. The antigen remains undetermined. Losses at the gene ends were 2 bases for V and 5 bases for J; bases not matched to a gene: 5. The CDR3 sequence is 16 residues long. CDR1 is MDHEN and CDR2 is SYDVKM in the germline V gene. This sample was included in a study of CD8 T cells in ankylosing spondylitis. Quantitative molecular-barcoded 5'-RACE generated the TCR beta libraries. MiXCR, applied by TCRdb to the 5' RACE reads, yields one record per CDR3 protein. The data contain 250,000 to 350,000 distinct CDR3 sequences, 20% of them singletons. Study-level results: A motif of 8 or 9 highly homologous TCR beta variants was seen as apparently characteristic of ankylosing spondylitis blood. Certain motif variants had earlier been reported in reactive arthritis synovial fluid and blood. Disease-linked clones were reportedly significantly enriched in matched ankylosing spondylitis synovial fluid.

Specimen: blood, either unsorted or a sorted T cell fraction (not recorded which). The chain combines TRBV28 with TRBJ1-5, with 11 positions matching TRBD1. This receptor was identified in a male donor with ankylosing spondylitis or in good health (not recorded which). The CDR3 nucleotides read TGTGCCAGCAGTTTAGATTTGGACAGGGGGCATCAGCCCCAGCATTTT. Its translation is CASSLDLDRGHQPQHF.